This T cell receptor (beta chain) was found in a study of blood T cells in healthy people across ages. A second PCR, run for roughly 6 to 11 cycles, used a sample-barcoded 5' primer plus a J-beta primer mix. Each cDNA was tagged by a template-switch adaptor containing 12 random nucleotides. MiXCR, run by TCRdb on the 5' RACE reads, gives a single entry per CDR3 protein. Of some 1.8 million distinct CDR3 sequences listed, 35% to 50% are singletons. Points from the study as a whole: Estimated diversity that came from one million T cells was considered an underestimate. Roughly linearly, TCR beta diversity per million T cells fell as age increased.

This clonotype was found a few times. Its antigen remains unknown. The CDR3 runs 15 residues. Germline V lookup: CDR1 SGDLS, CDR2 YYNGEE. Trimming pared 1 base from V and 3 bases from J, leaving 11 bases between. The sample comprised blood. This chain joins TRBV9 and TRBJ2-1; D gene unclear. The TCR sequence derives from a human donor in good health. DNA of the CDR3: TGTGCCAGCAGCGTAACGGCTTACCACTACAATGAGCAGTTCTTC. Its translation is CASSVTAYHYNEQFF.